What follows are 30 T cell receptor beta chains derived from one specimen sequenced in a study of T cell responses to AZD1222 COVID-19 vaccine. Generated by immunoSEQ multiplex PCR, the TCRdb table keeps only in-frame clones and is missing some. This table holds 120,000 to 150,000 clones, 91% found once. The sequenced sample was peripheral blood, obtained on day 0 of AZD1222 vaccination. The source of these receptors is an adult in good health.

The CDR3 DNA reads as TGTGCCAGCAGCTTTGGTGGGAACCCCGAGCAGTACTTC. This encodes CASSFGGNPEQYF. The chain couples TRBV5-6 to TRBJ2-7; D unclear. CDR1 and CDR2 from the germline V gene are SGHDT and YYEEEE. This CDR3 spans 13 amino acids. V was trimmed by 2 bases and J by 6 bases, leaving 12 bases between them.

This sequence joins TRBV7-2 and TRBJ2-5, with 15 bases aligning to TRBD2. The CDR3 extends over 17 amino acids. Germline CDR1 reads SGHTA; CDR2 reads FQGNSA. The trim removed 5 bases at V and 5 bases at J, leaving 9 bases unmatched. The CDR3 nucleotides read TGTGCCAGCAGCGGCCAGTCCGGGACTAGCGGGAGGGAGACCCAGTACTTC. Amino acids: CASSGQSGTSGRETQYF.

The J gene is TRBJ2-3, the V gene TRBV27; 9 bases match TRBD1. V lost 7 bases to trimming and J lost 1 base; unmatched junction nucleotides: 6. In germline, CDR1 is MNHEY, CDR2 SMNVEV (reference sequence). CDR3 length: 15 amino acids. For the CDR3, the DNA is TGTGCCAGCATTCCGACAGGGGGTCGCACAGATACGCAGTATTTT. It is translated as CASIPTGGRTDTQYF.

This chain joins TRBV6-4 and TRBJ1-6; D is unresolved. The CDR3 has 15 amino acids. Germline lookup yields CDR1 MRHNA and CDR2 SNTAGT. V was shortened by 2 bases and J by 9 bases, with 14 bases between the two germline ends. The DNA of the CDR3 is TGTGCCAGCAGTGACAGGGAAGAATGGCGTTCACCCCTCCACTTT. Its translation is CASSDREEWRSPLHF.

Points on this clone: A read error may account for a junction end that differs from germline. In DNA form, the CDR3 reads TGTGCTAGCAGCCGGCTAACAGGGGCCCTCACCGGGGAGCTGTTTTTT. Its translation is CASSRLTGALTGELFF. The chain employs TRBV7-7 and TRBJ2-2; TRBD1 agrees at 7 bases. The CDR3 runs to 16 residues. Germline loops: CDR1 SSHAT, CDR2 FNYEAQ (reference sequence).

The chain joins TRBV7-9 to TRBJ1-1, with unresolved D. Between the trimmed V and J ends, which lost 7 bases and 0 bases, there was a span of 18 bases. Germline CDR1 SEHNR, CDR2 FQNEAQ (reference sequence). The CDR3 runs to 16 residues. CDR3 nucleotides: TGTGCCAGCAACCCGGGGAAGGACTCCATGAACACTGAAGCTTTCTTT. Protein sequence: CASNPGKDSMNTEAFF.

A word on this clone: Mismatch with germline at one junction end may stem from a read error. The chain uses TRBV19 and TRBJ2-7, with TRBD1 identical over 10 bases. CDR3 length equals 14 residues. Germline V gene lookup returns CDR1 LNHDA and CDR2 SQIVND (reference sequence). This CDR3 reads CPGQGVPRSYEQYF. The CDR3 DNA follows: TGCCCAGGACAGGGGGTTCCCCGCTCCTACGAGCAGTACTTC.

The chain has TRBV27 and TRBJ2-2; D is undetermined. The germline V gene has CDR1 MNHEY and CDR2 SMNVEV (reference sequence). Trimming pared 0 bases from V and 6 bases from J, leaving 8 bases between. The CDR3 spans 14 residues. The CDR3 sequence: CASSLSGAAGELFF. CDR3 DNA sequence: TGTGCCAGCAGTTTATCCGGCGCGGCCGGGGAGCTGTTTTTT.

The chain recombines TRBV5-1 with TRBJ1-4; no firm D call. This CDR3 has 16 residues. Germline loops: CDR1 SGHRS, CDR2 YFSETQ. V was shortened by 0 bases and J by 0 bases, with 9 bases between the two germline ends. The CDR3 coding sequence is TGCGCCAGCAGCTTGGTCGTGGGTGCAACTAATGAAAAACTGTTTTTT. This codes for CASSLVVGATNEKLFF.

V and J are TRBV2 and TRBJ2-1, with unresolved D. The V end lost 3 bases, the J end lost 12 bases, and 12 bases lay between the germline ends. This CDR3 comprises 12 residues. Per germline, CDR1 SNHLY and CDR2 FYNNEI. CDR3 nucleotide sequence: TGTGCCAGCAGTGATTATGAGCTAGGGCAGTTCTTC. It codes for CASSDYELGQFF.

This clone was counted once. The chain has TRBV28 and TRBJ1-4, with a possible D match to TRBD1 (6 bases). CDR3 size: 13 residues. V was cut by 10 bases and J by 5 bases, with 14 bases left in between. Germline V lookup: CDR1 MDHEN, CDR2 SYDVKM. CDR3 in amino acids: CAIASGQNEKLFF. CDR3 nucleotides: TGTGCCATCGCCTCTGGACAGAATGAAAAACTGTTTTTT.

V and J are TRBV5-8 and TRBJ1-5; D is unclear. The CDR3 covers 14 residues. Germline values: CDR1 SGHTS, CDR2 YDEGEE. The V end was cut by 0 bases, the J end by 4 bases, with 8 bases between. The CDR3 region is CASSLGHQNQPQHF. For the CDR3, the DNA is TGTGCCAGCAGCTTGGGACACCAAAATCAGCCCCAGCATTTT.

The chain recombines TRBV9 with TRBJ2-7; 9 bases align to TRBD2. Germline CDR1 and CDR2: SGDLS and YYNGEE. This CDR3 is 17 amino acids long. V shed 4 bases and J 5 bases; nucleotides not matched to a gene: 16. DNA for the CDR3: TGTGCCAGCAGCCCAAAGGCGGTGCGGGAGGGCTGGCACGAGCAGTACTTC. This sequence encodes CASSPKAVREGWHEQYF.

This clone was seen a few times. The rearrangement uses TRBV9 and TRBJ1-5; 11 bases align to TRBD1. The J segment lost 5 bases and the V segment lost 2 bases, leaving 6 bases of the junction unmatched. The CDR3 extends over 16 amino acids. Germline lookup yields CDR1 SGDLS and CDR2 YYNGEE. The CDR3 loop reads CASSVNGTGGHQPQHF. DNA for the CDR3: TGTGCCAGCAGCGTGAATGGGACAGGGGGGCATCAGCCCCAGCATTTT. Complete variable domain (other parts from reference TRBV9 and TRBJ1-5): DSGVTQTPKHLITATGQRVTLRCSPRSGDLSVYWYQQSLDQGLQFLIQYYNGEERAKGNILERFSAQQFPDLHSELNLSSLELGDSALYFCASSVNGTGGHQPQHFGDGTRLSIL.

The rearrangement links TRBV27 to TRBJ2-7; 8 bases align to TRBD2. Germline V CDR1 and CDR2: MNHEY, SMNVEV (reference sequence). With 4 bases clipped from V and 7 bases from J, the junction kept 9 bases outside the gene matches. The CDR3 has 14 amino acids. CDR3 protein: CASSSGGRPSEQYF. In DNA, the CDR3 is TGTGCCAGCAGTTCAGGCGGGAGGCCCTCTGAGCAGTACTTC.

V is TRBV5-8 and J is TRBJ1-4; tentatively, D is TRBD1 (5 bases). The CDR3 is 14 residues long. Trimming removed 0 bases from V and 7 bases from J, with 10 bases in between. Germline V gives CDR1 SGHTS, CDR2 YDEGEE. The CDR3 region is CASSLGQGGEKLFF. The CDR3 DNA is TGTGCCAGCAGCTTGGGGCAGGGAGGTGAAAAACTGTTTTTT.

The DNA of the CDR3 is TGTGCCAGCAGTTCACAAACGGGAGGGTCCTACGAGCAGTACTTC. It encodes CASSSQTGGSYEQYF. The rearrangement links TRBV28 to TRBJ2-7, with 8 bases lining up with TRBD2. This CDR3 is 15 amino acids long. In germline, CDR1 is MDHEN, CDR2 SYDVKM. V gave up 4 bases and J gave up 1 base; unmatched junction bases: 6.

This clone has only a few counts. The chain is built from TRBV6-1 and TRBJ1-5, with D perhaps matching TRBD1 (6 bases). The CDR3 has 14 amino acids. The germline gives CDR1 MNHNS, CDR2 SASEGT. Trimming stripped 3 bases from V and 7 bases from J, with 13 bases between. The DNA of the CDR3 is TGTGCCAGCAGTGAGGGGGGCGCGGGGCAGCCCCAGCATTTT. This codes for CASSEGGAGQPQHF.

The chain combines TRBV5-6 with TRBJ2-5; possible D gene TRBD2, 7 bases. This CDR3 has 14 amino acids. The V gene lost 3 bases and the J gene lost 6 bases, with 15 bases spanning the gap. The germline V gene encodes CDR1 SGHDT and CDR2 YYEEEE. In DNA, the CDR3 is TGTGCCAGCAGCTGGGGGGGCCGTGGAAAGACCCAGTACTTC. It translates to CASSWGGRGKTQYF.

This clone appeared a single time. The chain carries TRBV9 and TRBJ1-4; 9 bases map to TRBD1. Trimming took 4 bases from V and 10 from J; bases not matched to a gene: 11. Per the germline V gene, CDR1 is SGDLS and CDR2 is YYNGEE. The CDR3 runs 15 residues. This chain's CDR3 is CASSPRGQGLGKLFF. CDR3 nucleotide sequence: TGTGCCAGCAGCCCCAGAGGACAGGGGCTGGGAAAACTGTTTTTT.

This chain joins TRBV28 and TRBJ1-5; D uncertain. This CDR3 region has 12 residues. The V end lost 7 bases, the J end lost 4 bases, and 8 bases lay between the germline ends. From germline, CDR1 is MDHEN and CDR2 SYDVKM. CDR3 coding DNA: TGTGCCAGCATTCGGGGTAATCAGCCCCAGCATTTT. Residues: CASIRGNQPQHF.

V gene TRBV7-9 combines with J gene TRBJ2-2; 7 bases match TRBD1. The germline V gene has CDR1 SEHNR and CDR2 FQNEAQ (reference sequence). The junction had 9 bases not matched to a gene; V was cut back by 5 bases and J by 6 bases. CDR3 length: 15 amino acids. The DNA for the CDR3 is TGTGCCAGCAGCCCCCTGACAGGGAAGGCCGGGGAGCTGTTTTTT. This gives the protein CASSPLTGKAGELFF.

This chain uses TRBV28 with TRBJ1-3; D ambiguous. V shed 4 bases and J shed 6 bases, with 19 bases lying between them. The CDR3 spans 16 residues. CDR1 and CDR2 (germline): MDHEN, SYDVKM. The CDR3 bases are TGTGCCAGCAGTTACGCATCTCCGGGATGGGAAAACACCATATATTTT. This translates into CASSYASPGWENTIYF.

The rearrangement links TRBV6-1 to TRBJ2-7, with 8 bases identical to TRBD2. V trimming: 3 bases; J trimming: 4 bases; junction bases outside the gene matches: 14. The CDR3 is made up of 17 amino acids. CDR1 and CDR2 from the germline V gene are MNHNS and SASEGT. The CDR3 reads CASSDDRSSGSAYEQYF. CDR3 in DNA: TGTGCCAGCAGTGATGACAGGAGCAGCGGGAGTGCGTACGAGCAGTACTTC.

This rearrangement joins TRBV28 to TRBJ2-1; D might be TRBD1 (5 bases). CDR1 is MDHEN, CDR2 SYDVKM, per germline. The CDR3 is 14 residues long. V lost 6 bases and J 7 bases, leaving 16 bases between the germline ends. CDR3 sequence: CASRLDIPGNEQFF. CDR3 DNA sequence: TGTGCCAGCAGGTTGGACATCCCTGGGAATGAGCAGTTCTTC.

The rearrangement uses TRBV28 and TRBJ1-4, with D possibly being TRBD1 (6 bases). The germline CDR1 and CDR2 sequences are MDHEN and SYDVKM. Trimming left V 11 bases short and J 7 bases short, with 14 bases between. The CDR3 spans 12 residues. In DNA form, the CDR3 reads TGTGCCGCGGGACAAGGAAGTGAAAAACTGTTTTTT. It yields the protein CAAGQGSEKLFF.

This clone was counted a single time. The chain carries TRBV30 and TRBJ2-1; D unclear. The germline V gene encodes CDR1 GTSNPN and CDR2 SVGIG (reference sequence). V was pared by 0 bases and J by 7 bases, with 7 bases between. The CDR3 loop spans 12 amino acids. The CDR3 DNA follows: TGTGCCTGGAGTGTACATGGTAATGAGCAGTTCTTC. Its protein product is CAWSVHGNEQFF.

V and J are TRBV9 and TRBJ2-1; 7 bases map to TRBD1. V trimming: 3 bases; J trimming: 8 bases; junction bases outside the gene matches: 11. Germline lookup yields CDR1 SGDLS and CDR2 YYNGEE. This CDR3 is 15 amino acids long. The CDR3: CASSAGGVASDEQFF. DNA of the CDR3: TGTGCCAGCAGCGCAGGGGGAGTAGCCAGCGATGAGCAGTTCTTC.

CDR3 sequence reads: CASSLARDTDTQYF. For the CDR3, the DNA is TGTGCCAGCAGCTTGGCCAGGGACACAGATACGCAGTATTTT. The chain employs TRBV5-6 and TRBJ2-3, with TRBD1 as a possible D gene (5 bases). The length of the CDR3 is 14 residues. The ends were cut back, 0 bases at V and 2 bases at J, with 7 bases in the middle. Germline V lookup: CDR1 SGHDT, CDR2 YYEEEE.

This clone was recorded only once. The rearrangement uses TRBV9 and TRBJ1-1, with unresolved D. Trimming pared 0 bases from V and 1 base from J, leaving 7 bases between. The CDR3 loop spans 14 amino acids. Per the germline V gene, CDR1 is SGDLS and CDR2 is YYNGEE. For the CDR3, the DNA is TGTGCCAGCAGCGTAGGGGTTGGGAACACTGAAGCTTTCTTT. Protein: CASSVGVGNTEAFF.